The 2 T cell receptor beta chains listed next were all sequenced from one sample in a study of blood T cell repertoires in COVID-19. Sequenced by immunoSEQ multiplex PCR; TCRdb stores in-frame clones only, minus some. Here the sample spans around 20,000 clones, approximately 90% being singletons. The sequencing input was peripheral blood. Every receptor here comes from a human donor with active COVID-19. The donor label of this sample is uncertain.

The V gene is TRBV11-3, the J gene TRBJ2-7; perhaps TRBD1 as D (6 bases). The CDR3 loop spans 19 amino acids. CDR1 and CDR2 (germline): SGHNT, YENEEA. Between the trimmed V and J ends, which lost 0 bases and 1 base, there was a span of 22 bases. The DNA of the CDR3 is TGTGCCAGCAGCTTAGATTCAGGGGCAGGGAATATTCCTTCCTACGAGCAGTACTTC. Protein sequence: CASSLDSGAGNIPSYEQYF.

This clone showed up just once. The chain combines TRBV28 with TRBJ2-1, with 13 bases identical to TRBD2. The germline CDR1 and CDR2 sequences are MDHEN and SYDVKM. The junction had 14 bases not matched to a gene; V was cut back by 6 bases and J by 15 bases. CDR3 length: 15 amino acids. CDR3 residues: CASRPQTSGRTRPFF. The CDR3 nucleotides are TGTGCCAGCAGGCCCCAGACTAGCGGGAGGACCCGTCCGTTCTTC.